Sequencing of this T cell receptor beta chain was carried out in a study of CD8 T cells in ankylosing spondylitis. Study-wide points: Blood from ankylosing spondylitis patients appeared to carry a characteristic roughly 8-variant TCR beta motif. With a CD8+ phenotype, disease-linked clones were relatively rare in peripheral blood. Past research had described some motif variants in reactive arthritis synovial fluid and blood.

Each CDR3 protein is one row after TCRdb ran MiXCR on the 5' RACE reads. The sample holds about 510,000 distinct CDR3 sequences, 5.3% seen once. This clonotype was seen at least ten times. What it recognizes is unknown. CDR3 size: 16 residues. V lost 0 bases to trimming and J lost 6 bases, with 15 bases between them. Germline V gene lookup returns CDR1 SGHRS and CDR2 YFSETQ. Sequencing input: blood, either unsorted or a sorted T cell fraction (not recorded which). The chain combines TRBV5-1 with TRBJ2-2, with no clear D. The origin of this receptor is a male donor with ankylosing spondylitis. The CDR3 nucleotides are TGCGCCAGCAGCTTGGAAAGGATGGGCAGTTCCGGGGAGCTGTTTTTT. Translation: CASSLERMGSSGELFF. Combining the CDR3 with reference TRBV5-1 and TRBJ2-2 gives the whole variable domain KAGVTQTPRYLIKTRGQQVTLSCSPISGHRSVSWYQQTPGQGLQFLFEYFSETQRNKGNFPGRFSGRQFSNSRSEMNVSTLELGDSALYLCASSLERMGSSGELFFGEGSRLTVL.